These 21 T cell receptor beta chains share one sample of origin, sequenced in a study of cytomegalovirus exposure and HLA in healthy donors. It was with 60 Vbeta and 13 Jbeta primers that the PCR ran. Method: immunoSEQ multiplex PCR; TCRdb's copy keeps in-frame clones and lacks some. The sample carries about 90,000 clones, about 66% recorded once. The sequenced sample was PBMCs. These TCRs come from a man younger than 40 in good health and CMV-seronegative.

The chain carries TRBV10-3 and TRBJ2-7, with D perhaps TRBD1 (5 bases). The ends were cut back, 2 bases at V and 6 bases at J, with 5 bases in the middle. From germline, CDR1 is ENHRY and CDR2 SYGVKD. This CDR3 contains 11 residues. CDR3 bases: TGTGCCATCAGTGAGGACAGCGAGCAGTACTTC. Translating it yields CAISEDSEQYF.

The count of this clone is one. The chain uses TRBV7-2 and TRBJ1-4; D is undetermined. Trimming shortened V by 5 bases and J by 4 bases, and 2 bases separated the two germline ends. CDR1 SGHTA and CDR2 FQGNSA come from the germline V gene. The CDR3 covers 11 residues. The CDR3 bases are TGTGCCAGCAGCCATAATGAAAAACTGTTTTTT. Protein: CASSHNEKLFF.

This clone has only a few counts. V is TRBV4-2 and J is TRBJ1-1, with D hard to call. The CDR3 spans 15 residues. Germline-derived CDR1 and CDR2 are LGHNA and YNFKEQ. V lost 0 bases, J lost 2 bases, and 10 bases lay in between. As DNA, the CDR3 is TGTGCCAGCAGCCAAGAGAGGCAGCCAAACACTGAAGCTTTCTTT. It translates to CASSQERQPNTEAFF.

The chain carries TRBV29-1 and TRBJ2-3; 11 bases fit TRBD2. This CDR3 comprises 15 residues. Germline assignment: CDR1 SQVTM and CDR2 ANQGSEA. V shed 3 bases, J shed 1 base, and the junction held 3 bases outside the gene matches. The CDR3 region is CSVDGTSGRTDTQYF. The CDR3 nucleotides read TGCAGCGTTGATGGGACTAGCGGCCGCACAGATACGCAGTATTTT.

The rearrangement links TRBV2 to TRBJ1-2; D gene ambiguous. Germline V gives CDR1 SNHLY, CDR2 FYNNEI. Trimming removed 11 bases at V and 2 bases at J, with 12 bases between. This CDR3 region has 12 residues. CDR3 in DNA: TGTGCCGGAGGAGAGCGAAACTATGGCTACACCTTC. Translation: CAGGERNYGYTF.

J is TRBJ2-5 and V is TRBV4-2; a possible D gene is TRBD2 (7 bases). This CDR3 has 16 residues. From germline, CDR1 is LGHNA and CDR2 YNFKEQ. V was cut by 0 bases and J by 5 bases, with 16 bases left in between. The chain's CDR3 is CASSQDGRRGEETQYF. The CDR3 coding sequence is TGTGCCAGCAGCCAAGACGGGAGGAGGGGGGAGGAGACCCAGTACTTC.

This chain joins TRBV14 and TRBJ2-1; D unclear. CDR1 and CDR2 (germline): SGHDN, FVKESK. The CDR3 length is 13 residues. The V and J ends lost 4 bases and 7 bases respectively, with 11 bases between them. The CDR3 region is CASSPSMLNEQFF. DNA of the CDR3: TGTGCCAGCAGCCCCTCTATGCTGAATGAGCAGTTCTTC.

This rearrangement joins TRBV9 to TRBJ2-5; 8 nucleotides agree with TRBD2. With V trimmed by 3 bases and J by 5 bases, 12 bases remained unmatched. Per germline, CDR1 SGDLS and CDR2 YYNGEE. The CDR3 has 16 residues. In nucleotides, the CDR3 is TGTGCCAGCAGCGCTATAGCGGGGAGCCTTTCGGAGACCCAGTACTTC. Amino acid sequence: CASSAIAGSLSETQYF. The whole variable domain, filled in from reference TRBV9 and TRBJ2-5, reads DSGVTQTPKHLITATGQRVTLRCSPRSGDLSVYWYQQSLDQGLQFLIQYYNGEERAKGNILERFSAQQFPDLHSELNLSSLELGDSALYFCASSAIAGSLSETQYFGPGTRLLVL.

This clone has just a few counts. The J gene is TRBJ1-3, the V gene TRBV5-6; D remains ambiguous. V gave up 0 bases and J gave up 0 bases, with 7 bases separating them. CDR1 and CDR2 (germline): SGHDT, YYEEEE. The length of the CDR3 is 15 residues. CDR3 in amino acids: CASSLEAVSGNTIYF. The CDR3 DNA follows: TGTGCCAGCAGCTTGGAGGCGGTCTCTGGAAACACCATATATTTT.

This clone was seen only a few times. The gene calls are TRBV29-1 and TRBJ1-1; 7 bases are a match to TRBD1. CDR1 and CDR2 (germline): SQVTM, ANQGSEA. The CDR3 runs to 12 residues. With 4 bases clipped from V and 4 bases from J, the junction kept 3 bases outside the gene matches. Written as DNA, the CDR3 is TGCAGCGTTGGCAGGGGGAGCACTGAAGCTTTCTTT. This encodes CSVGRGSTEAFF.

This rearrangement joins TRBV6-5 to TRBJ1-2, with TRBD1 matching over 11 bases. V gave up 4 bases and J gave up 4 bases; unmatched junction bases: 5. Germline V lookup: CDR1 MNHEY, CDR2 SVGAGI. The CDR3 sequence is 15 residues long. This CDR3 is CASSFRTGGGYGYTF. The CDR3 DNA reads as TGTGCCAGCAGTTTCCGGACAGGGGGCGGCTATGGCTACACCTTC.

This clone appeared once. The chain couples TRBV5-4 to TRBJ2-2, with 10 bases fitting TRBD2. Per germline, CDR1 SGHNT and CDR2 YYREEE (reference sequence). The V segment lost 0 bases and the J segment 4 bases; nucleotides outside the gene matches: 9. The length of the CDR3 is 18 residues. The CDR3 nucleotides are TGTGCCAGCAGCTTGGGTGCAGCGGGGGGGCCGGGCACCGGGGAGCTGTTTTTT. Protein sequence: CASSLGAAGGPGTGELFF.

J is TRBJ1-1 and V is TRBV6-1, with D perhaps TRBD1 (6 bases). The V and J ends lost 0 bases and 1 base respectively, with 9 bases between them. Germline V CDR1 and CDR2: MNHNS, SASEGT. The CDR3 contains 15 residues. In DNA form, the CDR3 reads TGTGCCAGCAGTGAAGCTTGGACAGAGAACACTGAAGCTTTCTTT. Translated, it gives CASSEAWTENTEAFF.

V and J are TRBV28 and TRBJ2-7; 11 nucleotides match TRBD1. The CDR3 has 15 amino acids. The junction had 10 bases not matched to a gene; V was cut back by 6 bases and J by 6 bases. CDR1 and CDR2 from the germline V gene are MDHEN and SYDVKM. In DNA form, the CDR3 reads TGTGCCAGCAGGGGAAGGGGGACAGGGGGTGGCGAGCAGTACTTC. Protein sequence: CASRGRGTGGGEQYF.

CDR3 amino acids: CASSYGLAGNNEQFF. The CDR3 nucleotides are TGTGCCAGCAGCTACGGACTAGCGGGAAACAATGAGCAGTTCTTC. The V and J genes are TRBV7-7 and TRBJ2-1; TRBD2 matches at 12 bases. Per the germline V gene, CDR1 is SSHAT and CDR2 is FNYEAQ (reference sequence). Trimming cost V 4 bases and J 5 bases; bases outside gene matches: 3. This CDR3 is 15 amino acids long.

V is TRBV6-1 and J is TRBJ1-5; TRBD1 matches at 7 bases. CDR1 and CDR2 from the germline V gene are MNHNS and SASEGT. The CDR3 runs 14 residues. The J segment lost 7 bases and the V segment lost 6 bases, leaving 9 bases of the junction unmatched. CDR3: CASREYRGGQPQHF. CDR3 DNA sequence: TGTGCCAGCAGGGAATACAGGGGAGGCCAGCCCCAGCATTTT.

There are a few counts of this clone. As DNA, the CDR3 is TGTGCCAGCAGCTTGTCCCGTGGACAGAGAAACACTGAAGCTTTCTTT. It specifies CASSLSRGQRNTEAFF. V and J are TRBV5-4 and TRBJ1-1; weak D call: TRBD1 (6 bases). V lost 1 base to trimming and J lost 2 bases, with 15 bases between them. The germline V gene has CDR1 SGHNT and CDR2 YYREEE (reference sequence). The CDR3 runs to 16 residues.

CDR3 loop: CASSLLRTGNTEAFF. In DNA form, the CDR3 reads TGCGCCAGCAGCCTCCTTAGAACCGGGAACACTGAAGCTTTCTTT. This sequence joins TRBV4-3 and TRBJ1-1, with D unresolved. CDR1 LGHNA and CDR2 YSLEER come from the germline V gene. Trimming removed 4 bases at V and 1 base at J, with 13 bases between. This CDR3 has 15 amino acids.

The chain recombines TRBV5-1 with TRBJ1-1, with TRBD1 as a possible D gene (6 bases). Trimming pared 7 bases from V and 0 bases from J, leaving 13 bases between. Per germline, CDR1 SGHRS and CDR2 YFSETQ. This CDR3 has 14 residues. The CDR3 nucleotides read TGCGCCAGCGACCCGGGGACACTGAACACTGAAGCTTTCTTT. As protein: CASDPGTLNTEAFF. Variable domain in full (rest from reference TRBV5-1 and TRBJ1-1): KAGVTQTPRYLIKTRGQQVTLSCSPISGHRSVSWYQQTPGQGLQFLFEYFSETQRNKGNFPGRFSGRQFSNSRSEMNVSTLELGDSALYLCASDPGTLNTEAFFGQGTRLTVV.

This rearrangement joins TRBV7-2 to TRBJ2-7, with 9 bases aligning to TRBD1. The CDR3 has 15 residues. The V segment lost 4 bases and the J segment 3 bases; nucleotides outside the gene matches: 7. Germline V CDR1 and CDR2: SGHTA, FQGNSA. The CDR3 protein is CASSWGTGSFYEQYF. As DNA, the CDR3 is TGTGCCAGCAGCTGGGGGACAGGGTCATTCTACGAGCAGTACTTC.

This chain connects TRBV10-3 to TRBJ2-7, with D perhaps TRBD2 (5 bases). The V gene lost 4 bases and the J gene lost 4 bases, with 17 bases spanning the gap. This CDR3 has 15 residues. The germline V gene has CDR1 ENHRY and CDR2 SYGVKD. DNA for the CDR3: TGTGCCATCAGTGGATCTTCCGGGGAGTTATACGAGCAGTACTTC. It codes for CAISGSSGELYEQYF.